This is a list of T cell receptor beta chains from one sample in a study of blood T cells in healthy people across ages. One entry per CDR3 protein, called by TCRdb with MiXCR from the 5' RACE reads. The sample consists of about 1,500,000 distinct CDR3 sequences, 42% of them appearing once. Input material: blood. These receptors came from a woman aged 18-30 years in good health. CDR3s include the opening cysteine and the closing phenylalanine or tryptophan. The D gene is left open where the match is weak. Not every row has a clone size; where given, it reads once, few, many or a size class.

J gene,D gene,clone size,V gene,CDR3 protein,CDR3 DNA
TRBJ1-6,TRBD1,NA,TRBV12-3/TRBV12-4,CASSRRTGKTQYNSPLHF,TGTGCCAGCAGCCGTAGGACAGGGAAAACGCAATATAATTCACCCCTCCACTTT
TRBJ1-4,NA,NA,TRBV11-2,CASSLAGGSEELFF,TGTGCCAGCAGCTTAGCGGGGGGAAGTGAAGAACTGTTTTTT
TRBJ2-1,NA,few,TRBV20-1,CSARVPRGPYNEQFF,TGCAGTGCTAGAGTCCCCCGCGGGCCCTACAATGAGCAGTTCTTC
TRBJ1-6,NA,NA,TRBV21-1,CASSKVEGTHNHF,TGTGCCAGCAGCAAAGTAGAGGGGACACATAACCACTTT
TRBJ1-5,TRBD1,few,TRBV18,CASSSNRGNRPQHF,TGTGCCAGCTCATCCAACAGGGGCAATCGGCCCCAGCATTTT
TRBJ2-7,NA,NA,TRBV20-1,CSARGSVYEQYF,TGCAGTGCTAGGGGGTCGGTTTACGAGCAGTACTTC
TRBJ2-1,TRBD2,few,TRBV20-1,CSARASGSLNEQFF,TGCAGTGCTAGGGCTAGCGGGAGTCTCAATGAGCAGTTCTTC
TRBJ2-3,NA,NA,TRBV6-1,CASSETYRSPPRDTQYF,TGTGCCAGCAGTGAAACCTACAGGTCTCCTCCGAGGGATACGCAGTATTTT
TRBJ1-2,NA,NA,TRBV18,CAISPTDYGYTF,TGTGCCATCTCACCGACAGACTATGGCTACACCTTC
TRBJ1-5,TRBD1,many,TRBV20-1,CSARAVQGVNQPQHF,TGCAGTGCTAGAGCGGTACAGGGGGTAAATCAGCCCCAGCATTTT